This entry is about one T cell receptor beta chain. What it binds is not known. Assay: immunoSEQ multiplex PCR; the TCRdb copy retains only in-frame clones and omits some. This sample has about 88,000 clones, with 92% found just once. This sample stems from a study of T cell responses to AZD1222 COVID-19 vaccine. Study-wide points: Of spike-specific TCRs, nearly half reportedly target regions left unmutated in variants. Among vaccine-associated CD4 TCRs, coverage spanned spike, with dominance at 160-218 and 743-854. Clonal diversity may have been underestimated, and the donors were mostly white British, with more females than males. No day 14 peak samples; only post-peak repertoires were characterized.

The V gene's germline CDR1 is KGHSH and CDR2 LQKENI. CDR3 length: 13 residues. Deletions cut 3 bases from V and 7 bases from J, with 10 bases between. The material sequenced was peripheral blood, taken on day 0 of AZD1222 vaccination. The sequence came from an adult in good health. This rearrangement joins TRBV18 to TRBJ2-1; D unclear. The CDR3 reads CASSPDLRNEQFF. As DNA, the CDR3 is TGTGCCAGCTCACCCGACCTAAGGAATGAGCAGTTCTTC.